The 18 T cell receptor beta chains in this list originate from one sample, sequenced in a study of beta chain features in type 1 diabetes. The study's findings and limits: Shorter TCRB CDR3s, moderately but significantly so, marked every one of the four CD4+ subsets in Type 1 diabetes patients.

These TCRs are of unknown antigen specificity. Isolated RNA was reverse transcribed in full, so expressed TCRB transcripts were sequenced. Method: immunoSEQ multiplex PCR; TCRdb's copy keeps in-frame clones and lacks some. The repertoire holds 640,000 or so clones, with more than 12% as singletons. Material: naive CD4+ T cells from blood. These receptors were obtained from a man aged 18 to 30 with type 1 diabetes.

This clone appeared a few times. This chain connects TRBV9 to TRBJ1-5, with D unresolved. V was clipped by 0 bases and J by 7 bases, with 14 bases between them. Germline V gene lookup returns CDR1 SGDLS and CDR2 YYNGEE. The CDR3 sequence is 15 residues long. Here the CDR3 reads CASSVGWEKGQPQHF. The CDR3 nucleotides are TGTGCCAGCAGCGTAGGATGGGAAAAAGGCCAGCCCCAGCATTTT.

V and J are TRBV18 and TRBJ2-7, with 10 bases matching TRBD1. The junction had 10 bases not matched to a gene; V was cut back by 4 bases and J by 7 bases. Germline assignment: CDR1 KGHSH and CDR2 LQKENI. This CDR3 region has 15 residues. The CDR3 coding sequence is TGTGCCAGCTCACTTCTGGACAGGGGGGTTGAGGAGCAGTACTTC. This codes for CASSLLDRGVEEQYF. Drawing the rest from reference TRBV18 and TRBJ2-7, the complete variable domain is NAGVMQNPRHLVRRRGQEARLRCSPMKGHSHVYWYRQLPEEGLKFMVYLQKENIIDESGMPKERFSAEFPKEGPSILRIQQVVRGDSAAYFCASSLLDRGVEEQYFGPGTRLTVT.

This clone has only a few counts. The chain couples TRBV19 to TRBJ1-2, with D unresolved. This CDR3 is 13 amino acids long. Trimming took off 3 bases at V and 6 bases at J, with 11 bases between the two ends. Germline V CDR1 and CDR2: LNHDA, SQIVND (reference sequence). The CDR3 bases are TGTGCCAGTAGTATCTCCAGTCTGAATGGCTACACCTTC. It specifies CASSISSLNGYTF.

CDR3 coding DNA: TGTGCCAGCAGCTCACAGGACACCATATATTTT. It codes for CASSSQDTIYF. The chain carries TRBV5-6 and TRBJ1-3, with D possibly matching TRBD1 (5 bases). V was trimmed by 3 bases and J by 8 bases, leaving 6 bases between them. Germline V lookup: CDR1 SGHDT, CDR2 YYEEEE. The CDR3 has 11 residues.

V gene TRBV7-9 combines with J gene TRBJ1-1; unclear D gene. Germline V gene data show CDR1 as SEHNR and CDR2 as FQNEAQ (reference sequence). V lost 5 bases and J 2 bases, leaving 12 bases between the germline ends. The CDR3 spans 14 residues. The CDR3 DNA sequence: TGTGCCAGCAGCCTCTTGGGGAGTAACACTGAAGCTTTCTTT. This translates into CASSLLGSNTEAFF.

A few counts support this clone. The chain employs TRBV7-2 and TRBJ2-1, with a possible D match to TRBD2 (6 bases). CDR1 SGHTA and CDR2 FQGNSA come from the germline V gene. The V end lost 1 base, the J end lost 4 bases, and 14 bases lay between the germline ends. The CDR3 runs to 16 residues. The CDR3 nucleotides are TGTGCCAGCAGCTTAGGGGGACTCGTGGGGTACAATGAGCAGTTCTTC. Its translation: CASSLGGLVGYNEQFF.

This chain connects TRBV7-2 to TRBJ2-5; perhaps D is TRBD1 or TRBD2 (5 bases each). This CDR3 region has 14 residues. V was shortened by 7 bases and J by 7 bases, with 19 bases between the two germline ends. Germline V lookup: CDR1 SGHTA, CDR2 FQGNSA. The CDR3 sequence is CASTQPGTPVTQYF. The DNA of the CDR3 is TGTGCCAGCACACAACCTGGGACGCCAGTGACCCAGTACTTC.

The chain couples TRBV30 to TRBJ1-2; no reliable D call. This CDR3 spans 11 amino acids. Per the germline V gene, CDR1 is GTSNPN and CDR2 is SVGIG (reference sequence). V lost 4 bases, J lost 6 bases, and 9 bases lay in between. The CDR3 sequence is CAWMVTDGYTF. DNA for the CDR3: TGTGCCTGGATGGTAACAGATGGCTACACCTTC.

This clone is a singleton in its sample. V and J are TRBV20-1 and TRBJ2-7; D remains unclear. Trimming left V 6 bases short and J 2 bases short, with 8 bases between. CDR3 length: 11 residues. From germline, CDR1 is DFQATT and CDR2 SNEGSKA (reference sequence). The CDR3 loop reads CSAKGPYEQYF. The CDR3 DNA sequence: TGCAGTGCAAAAGGGCCCTACGAGCAGTACTTC.

This clone has just a few counts. The chain links TRBV30 to TRBJ2-3, with 12 positions matching TRBD2. Germline assignment: CDR1 GTSNPN and CDR2 SVGIG (reference sequence). Trimming removed 0 bases from V and 2 bases from J; junction bases left unmatched: 3. The CDR3 is 16 residues long. CDR3 in amino acids: CAWSVTSGRFTDTQYF. The CDR3 DNA follows: TGTGCCTGGAGTGTGACTAGCGGGAGATTCACAGATACGCAGTATTTT.

The J gene is TRBJ1-1, the V gene TRBV10-3; TRBD1 agrees at 7 bases. Germline CDR1 is ENHRY and CDR2 is SYGVKD. CDR3 length equals 14 residues. V lost 5 bases to trimming and J lost 2 bases; unmatched junction nucleotides: 5. The CDR3 protein is CAISRQGENTEAFF. The CDR3 DNA reads as TGTGCCATCAGTCGACAGGGCGAAAACACTGAAGCTTTCTTT.

This clone was seen more than once but under ten times. This chain connects TRBV13 to TRBJ2-2, with D perhaps matching TRBD2 (5 bases). This CDR3 has 17 amino acids. CDR1 is PRHDT and CDR2 is FYEKMQ in the germline V gene (reference sequence). V lost 4 bases and J 1 base, leaving 16 bases between the germline ends. The CDR3 DNA follows: TGTGCCAGCAGCTCGCAGACGCGGAGCGGGAACACCGGGGAGCTGTTTTTT. This encodes CASSSQTRSGNTGELFF.

The chain combines TRBV18 with TRBJ1-4; D gene ambiguous. The ends were cut back, 0 bases at V and 8 bases at J, with 4 bases in the middle. Looked up from germline, CDR1 is KGHSH and CDR2 is LQKENI. The CDR3 is 12 amino acids. The CDR3 DNA follows: TGTGCCAGCTCACCACCTCGGGAAAAACTGTTTTTT. Encoded protein: CASSPPREKLFF.

The chain couples TRBV5-6 to TRBJ2-7, with no clear D. The germline gives CDR1 SGHDT, CDR2 YYEEEE. The CDR3 is 14 residues long. Trimming took off 0 bases at V and 6 bases at J, with 13 bases between the two ends. DNA for the CDR3: TGTGCCAGCAGCTTGGTGTCAGCGATATCCGAGCAGTACTTC. It encodes CASSLVSAISEQYF.

This clone was found a few times. V is TRBV29-1 and J is TRBJ1-1; no firm D call. Trimming took off 8 bases at V and 2 bases at J, with 9 bases between the two ends. Germline V lookup: CDR1 SQVTM, CDR2 ANQGSEA. This CDR3 spans 11 amino acids. The CDR3 reads CSHGVNTEAFF. In DNA, the CDR3 is TGCAGCCATGGAGTAAACACTGAAGCTTTCTTT.

This clone was counted a few times. CDR3 nucleotides: TGTGCCAGCAGCCTTAGGGCCGGCGATGGCTACACCTTC. It is translated as CASSLRAGDGYTF. The rearrangement uses TRBV7-2 and TRBJ1-2, with D unresolved. This CDR3 has 13 residues. Germline V lookup: CDR1 SGHTA, CDR2 FQGNSA. V was shortened by 5 bases and J by 6 bases, with 13 bases between the two germline ends. Together with reference TRBV7-2 and TRBJ1-2, the CDR3 gives the full variable domain: GAGVSQSPSNKVTEKGKDVELRCDPISGHTALYWYRQSLGQGLEFLIYFQGNSAPDKSGLPSDRFSAERTGGSVSTLTIQRTQQEDSAVYLCASSLRAGDGYTFGSGTRLTVV.

The chain couples TRBV28 to TRBJ2-2; 9 bases line up with TRBD1. Unmatched junction bases numbered 5, after V lost 7 bases and J lost 5 bases. This CDR3 is 14 amino acids long. CDR1 is MDHEN, CDR2 SYDVKM, per germline. The CDR3 protein is CASIVGTGTGELFF. The CDR3 DNA follows: TGTGCCAGCATAGTCGGGACAGGGACCGGGGAGCTGTTTTTT.

This sequence joins TRBV5-1 and TRBJ2-1, with 8 bases identical to TRBD1. J lost 3 bases, V lost 4 bases, and 6 bases had no gene match. This CDR3 contains 15 residues. The V gene's germline CDR1 is SGHRS and CDR2 YFSETQ. CDR3 protein: CASSNGQGFYNEQFF. For the CDR3, the DNA is TGCGCCAGCAGCAACGGACAGGGCTTCTACAATGAGCAGTTCTTC.